This T cell receptor (beta chain) is drawn from a study of PD-1 blockade in classical Hodgkin lymphoma (TCRdb year 2020). Turning to the overall study: Nivolumab dosing was 3 mg/kg intravenously every 2 weeks, continuing until either disease progression or unacceptable toxicity. The study used CyTOF and TCR beta sequencing to define a peripheral blood immune signature of response to PD-1 blockade in classical Hodgkin lymphoma.

Read against the paper, the sample's time point label means: cycle 2 day 1 (C2D1) of nivolumab. All trial patients had relapsed after autologous stem cell transplantation, with cohorts A, B and C differing in prior brentuximab vedotin exposure. A total of under 70 patients with relapsed/refractory classical Hodgkin lymphoma made up the trial cohort, and each patient's best overall response was complete response, partial response or progressive disease. Single-agent nivolumab was administered to trial patients in the multi-cohort phase II CheckMate 205 trial. An independent review committee assessed best overall response by applying the 2007 International Working Group response criteria. Trial PBMCs were collected immediately before nivolumab initiation (C1D1) and during therapy at cycle 2 day 1 and cycle 4 day 1. Peripheral blood was collected in 8 mL Vacutainer Cell Preparation Tubes, from which PBMCs were isolated by centrifugation and then cryopreserved.

Broad study findings and their caveats: Diversity was lower in patients who began nivolumab less than 1 year after ASCT, so these patients were left out of later analyses to avoid confounding by immune reconstitution. Baseline TCR diversity was reported to be lower in newly diagnosed patients than in healthy donors and to be lower still in relapsed/refractory patients. Trial patients achieving complete response had baseline diversity similar to newly diagnosed patients, whereas partial responders and progressors had significantly lower diversity. Only a single clinical trial cohort was studied, and what caused the repertoire differences, possibly disease activity or prior therapy, remained undefined. A significant rise by C4D1 was seen in CD4+ but not CD8+ TCR diversity (p=0.0027 vs p=0.16), with the rise being most apparent in complete responders (p=0.02).

The Qiagen DNeasy kit was used to extract genomic DNA from unsorted PBMCs and from the negatively selected CD4+ and CD8+ fractions. TCR beta CDR3 regions were subjected to amplification by immunoSEQ multiplex PCR with primers that anneal to V and J segments. A synthetic immune receptor repertoire was used to minimize amplification bias, and any remaining bias was removed computationally after sequencing. As for how the authors treated the data: Custom Python scripts were used to quantify repertoire diversity as the Shannon entropy index. The unsorted, CD4+ and CD8+ repertoires were each analyzed separately, with the exception of combined analyses, where CD4+ and CD8+ sequences were merged in silico. Clonal expansion was defined as at least a 2-fold frequency increase after treatment relative to C1D1, with a pseudocount of 0.5 for undetected baseline clones. Clones with 0 or 1 copy at C1D1 were defined as singleton clones, while clones with 2 or more copies were defined as non-singleton clones. By matching protein sequences in sorted samples from the same patient, clones expanded in unsorted samples were annotated as CD4+, CD8+ or unknown. Diversity changes from C1D1 to C4D1 were tested in paired samples using Wilcoxon tests. Here the immuneACCESS table is served through TCRdb, limited to in-frame sequences with V and J called. Missing clones are a known gap in these copies; in checked studies unresolved V genes cover under half, and the rest lacks a known reason. V and J calls and clone size are given by that table; D and trimming were obtained from the DNA. This sample comprises approximately 41,000 clones, about 85% of them detected only once. The ten largest clones represent roughly 6% of the sample.

This clone was seen only a few times. There is no known antigen for this receptor. Qualities for individual bases were not recorded, and no much larger clone is one base off. CDR1 and CDR2, looked up from the germline V gene, are MNHNS and SASEGT. Trimming accounts for 7 bases at V and 3 bases at J, while the number of junction bases matched to no gene is 2. From cysteine to phenylalanine, the CDR3 is 13 amino acids long. Solely the CDR3 DNA is kept, with 39 bases framed from the first base. This chain is built from TRBV6-1 and TRBJ1-5, with 8 bases aligning to TRBD1. This TCR was recovered from a human donor with classical Hodgkin lymphoma. This specimen was peripheral blood mononuclear cells (PBMCs), taken before the second cycle of nivolumab. The CDR3 in this case is CASKGQVNQPQHF. Read as DNA, the sequence is TGTGCCAGCAAGGGACAGGTCAATCAGCCCCAGCATTTT.